Each of the 24 T cell receptor beta chains below was sequenced from the same sample in a study of T cell repertoires in cytomegalovirus infection. TCRdb processed the reads anew with MiXCR; each CDR3 protein has one entry. The sample yields about half a million distinct CDR3 sequences, around 30% seen once. The antigens of these receptors remain unknown. The sample consisted of cultured PBMCs, taken from culture after CMV antigen stimulation. These receptors all stem from a human donor in good health (CMV status not recorded). Some clones in this sample may be carry-over from other donors' samples.

The chain couples TRBV19 to TRBJ1-5; D unresolved. The V end was cut by 5 bases, the J end by 4 bases, with 18 bases between. This CDR3 spans 16 amino acids. Germline lookup yields CDR1 LNHDA and CDR2 SQIVND (reference sequence). This CDR3 reads CASSPLRAAGNQPQHF. For the CDR3, the DNA is TGTGCCAGTAGTCCTCTGAGGGCGGCCGGGAATCAGCCCCAGCATTTT.

This clonotype has only a few counts. The V gene is TRBV12-3 or TRBV12-4, the J gene TRBJ2-1; D gene ambiguous. V was pared by 5 bases and J by 8 bases, with 16 bases between. The CDR3 loop spans 14 amino acids. CDR3 residues: CASSPNVGFDEQFF. The CDR3 bases are TGTGCCAGCAGTCCGAACGTCGGATTCGATGAGCAGTTCTTC.

The gene calls are TRBV27 and TRBJ1-4; 7 bases map to TRBD1. CDR1 and CDR2 from the germline V gene are MNHEY and SMNVEV (reference sequence). V lost 1 base, J lost 0 bases, and 14 bases stayed unmatched. The CDR3 contains 20 residues. The CDR3 loop reads CASSLYGTRTGTATNEKLFF. In nucleotides, the CDR3 is TGTGCCAGCAGTTTATACGGTACGCGGACAGGCACTGCAACTAATGAAAAACTGTTTTTT.

This clonotype was counted between two and nine times. This chain uses TRBV7-9 with TRBJ2-1, with 8 bases matching TRBD1. This CDR3 has 11 residues. V lost 9 bases and J lost 10; bases outside the gene matches: 5. CDR1 and CDR2 from the germline V gene are SEHNR and FQNEAQ (reference sequence). The CDR3 here is CARGQGHEQFF. CDR3 DNA sequence: TGTGCCAGAGGACAGGGCCACGAGCAGTTCTTC.

This clonotype appeared a few times. The CDR3 loop reads CASSLARDRGQYEQYF. The CDR3 DNA reads as TGTGCCAGCAGCTTAGCCCGGGACAGGGGGCAATACGAGCAGTACTTC. V and J are TRBV11-2 and TRBJ2-7, with TRBD1 matching 12 bases. Germline CDR1 reads SGHAT; CDR2 reads FQNNGV. V dropped 1 base and J dropped 4; count of bases not matched to a gene: 5. The CDR3 sequence is 16 residues long.

This clonotype was detected a few times. This sequence joins TRBV7-9 and TRBJ2-7; TRBD2 is a possible D gene (6 bases). V lost 5 bases and J 1 base, leaving 9 bases between the germline ends. CDR1 SEHNR and CDR2 FQNEAQ come from the germline V gene (reference sequence). This CDR3 has 13 residues. The CDR3 region is CASSLTSSYEQYV. Here the CDR3 DNA reads TGTGCCAGCAGCCTGACTAGTTCCTACGAGCAGTACGTC.

This rearrangement joins TRBV7-2 to TRBJ2-5; 14 bases are shared with TRBD2. Germline V gene data show CDR1 as SGHTA and CDR2 as FQGNSA. The CDR3 is made up of 15 amino acids. The V and J ends lost 4 bases and 4 bases, in that order; junction bases with no gene match: 2. The CDR3 DNA is TGTGCCAGCAGCTCGGGACTAGCGGGAGTAGAGACCCAGTACTTC. Residues: CASSSGLAGVETQYF.

The chain recombines TRBV11-2 with TRBJ2-1; 9 nucleotides line up with TRBD2. CDR1 is SGHAT, CDR2 FQNNGV, per germline. The CDR3 is 17 amino acids. V shed 0 bases and J 3 bases; nucleotides not matched to a gene: 6. The CDR3 here is CASSLEGGRAVYNEQFF. In DNA form, the CDR3 reads TGTGCCAGCAGCTTAGAGGGCGGGAGGGCCGTCTACAATGAGCAGTTCTTC.

This chain uses TRBV7-8 with TRBJ2-7, with 7 positions matching TRBD2. Germline CDR1 is SGHVS and CDR2 is FQNEAQ. V lost 4 bases, J lost 2 bases, and 8 bases stayed unmatched. The CDR3 contains 15 residues. CDR3 sequence (DNA): TGTGCCAGCAGCTACGGGACTACCGGAACCTACGAGCAGTACGTC. Translation: CASSYGTTGTYEQYV.

This clonotype has a handful of counts. The chain is built from TRBV4-1 and TRBJ1-1, with 8 positions matching TRBD1. The V gene's germline CDR1 is MGHRA and CDR2 YSYEKL. This CDR3 is 15 amino acids long. V shed 0 bases and J 3 bases; nucleotides not matched to a gene: 3. The CDR3 DNA reads TGCGCCAGCAGCCAAGACTGGACAGGGTACACTGAAGCTTTCTTT. This encodes CASSQDWTGYTEAFF.

The chain couples TRBV5-1 to TRBJ2-1, with 8 bases that match TRBD2. V shed 7 bases, J shed 8 bases, and the junction held 5 bases outside the gene matches. From germline, CDR1 is SGHRS and CDR2 YFSETQ. The CDR3 spans 12 residues. For the CDR3, the DNA is TGCGCCAGCGGCCGGGAGGGGGATGAGCAGTTCTTC. This codes for CASGREGDEQFF.

This clonotype came up a few times. The V and J genes are TRBV25-1 and TRBJ1-2, with D uncertain. The germline V gene encodes CDR1 MGHDK and CDR2 SYGVNS. The CDR3 is 17 residues long. Between the trimmed V and J ends, which lost 3 bases and 3 bases, there was a span of 20 bases. This CDR3 is CASSDSSVWVVDYGYTF. The CDR3 region has the DNA TGTGCCAGCAGTGATTCCAGTGTGTGGGTAGTGGACTATGGCTACACCTTC.

The chain couples TRBV6-5 to TRBJ2-1, with a possible D match to TRBD2 (6 bases). Germline values: CDR1 MNHEY, CDR2 SVGAGI. This CDR3 has 14 amino acids. Trimming left V 4 bases short and J 2 bases short, with 9 bases between. The chain's CDR3 is CASSSGVTYNEQFF. The CDR3 DNA is TGTGCCAGCAGTTCGGGGGTTACCTACAATGAGCAGTTCTTC.

The J gene is TRBJ1-5, the V gene TRBV4-1; D gene unclear. Germline V gene data show CDR1 as MGHRA and CDR2 as YSYEKL. CDR3 length equals 13 residues. V lost 0 bases and J lost 6, with 6 bases in between. The CDR3 bases are TGCGCCAGCAGCCAAGATATTGGTCAGCCCCAGCATTTT. This sequence encodes CASSQDIGQPQHF.

This clonotype was seen repeatedly, ten times or more. This chain uses TRBV5-1 with TRBJ2-1; D may correspond to TRBD1 or TRBD2 (5 bases each). This CDR3 has 16 amino acids. CDR1 and CDR2 from the germline V gene are SGHRS and YFSETQ. Trimming left V 4 bases short and J 5 bases short, with 19 bases between. In DNA form, the CDR3 reads TGCGCCAGCAGCCCCTACCGGGGCCCAGGCGACAATGAGCAGTTCTTC. This gives the protein CASSPYRGPGDNEQFF.

The rearrangement uses TRBV28 and TRBJ2-2; D is uncertain. Germline CDR1 reads MDHEN; CDR2 reads SYDVKM. There are 14 residues in the CDR3. V was cut by 1 base and J by 6 bases, with 9 bases left in between. CDR3 nucleotide sequence: TGTGCCAGCAGTTTATACAACTACCCCGGGGAGCTGTTTTTT. It is translated as CASSLYNYPGELFF.

This clonotype was counted only a few times. This rearrangement joins TRBV11-2 to TRBJ2-4; 7 positions match TRBD2. This CDR3 spans 18 amino acids. Germline V lookup: CDR1 SGHAT, CDR2 FQNNGV. With 5 bases clipped from V and 2 bases from J, the junction kept 15 bases outside the gene matches. For the CDR3, the DNA is TGTGCCAGCAGCCATATCCCTTTTTGGGGAGGGTCCAAAAACATTCAGTACTTC. Amino acid sequence: CASSHIPFWGGSKNIQYF. The variable domain in full, completed from reference TRBV11-2 and TRBJ2-4, reads EAGVAQSPRYKIIEKRQSVAFWCNPISGHATLYWYQQILGQGPKLLIQFQNNGVVDDSQLPKDRFSAERLKGVDSTLKIQPAKLEDSAVYLCASSHIPFWGGSKNIQYFGAGTRLSVL.

The chain recombines TRBV10-3 with TRBJ2-3, with 13 bases fitting TRBD2. Germline V gene lookup returns CDR1 ENHRY and CDR2 SYGVKD. The V gene end was trimmed by 7 bases and the J gene end by 6 bases; junction bases not matched to a gene: 7. CDR3 length: 15 residues. The CDR3 bases are TGTGCCATCAAGAAAGGGACTAGCGGGGTGGATACGCAGTATTTT. It is translated as CAIKKGTSGVDTQYF.

The chain employs TRBV7-9 and TRBJ1-1, with D unresolved. Germline values: CDR1 SEHNR, CDR2 FQNEAQ (reference sequence). CDR3 length: 14 amino acids. The V gene lost 3 bases and the J gene lost 11 bases, with 19 bases spanning the gap. CDR3 sequence (DNA): TGTGCCAGCAGCTTGTATTTTGGGGTCATGGGCGCTTTCTTT. Its protein product is CASSLYFGVMGAFF.

This chain connects TRBV11-2 to TRBJ1-1; possible D gene TRBD1, 6 bases. V lost 6 bases and J lost 5, with 19 bases in between. Germline values: CDR1 SGHAT, CDR2 FQNNGV. The CDR3 is 15 amino acids. CDR3 region: CASRVMGGAGTEAFF. The CDR3 nucleotides read TGTGCCAGCAGGGTGATGGGGGGCGCGGGGACTGAAGCTTTCTTT.

J is TRBJ1-2 and V is TRBV7-2; 10 bases line up with TRBD1. Germline CDR1 and CDR2: SGHTA and FQGNSA. The CDR3 is 16 residues long. Trimming took 6 bases from V and 7 from J; bases not matched to a gene: 14. The CDR3 protein is CASRVTGTGVVGGYTF. In nucleotides, the CDR3 is TGTGCCAGCAGGGTTACCGGGACAGGGGTCGTGGGTGGCTACACCTTC.

The rearrangement links TRBV4-3 to TRBJ2-7; D tentatively fits TRBD1 or TRBD2 (5 bases each). The V end lost 3 bases, the J end lost 1 base, and 13 bases lay between the germline ends. CDR3 length equals 15 residues. CDR1 and CDR2 (germline): LGHNA, YSLEER. DNA of the CDR3: TGCGCCAGCAGCCACCGGGACGGTGGATCCTACGAGCAGTACTTC. Translated, it gives CASSHRDGGSYEQYF.

In this sample, this clonotype turned up a few times. This chain connects TRBV28 to TRBJ1-3, with TRBD1 matching over 7 bases. The CDR3 totals 14 residues. V gave up 6 bases and J gave up 4 bases; unmatched junction bases: 6. Germline values: CDR1 MDHEN, CDR2 SYDVKM. The CDR3 loop is CASRTTGAGNTIYF. Here the CDR3 DNA reads TGTGCCAGCAGGACTACAGGGGCAGGAAACACCATATATTTT.

The chain recombines TRBV11-2 with TRBJ2-1; 12 bases match TRBD2. The germline CDR1 and CDR2 sequences are SGHAT and FQNNGV. Losses at the gene ends were 1 base for V and 8 bases for J; bases not matched to a gene: 6. The length of the CDR3 is 16 residues. The CDR3 nucleotides are TGTGCCAGCAGCTTAGCCCCTAGCGGGAGGGCCCATGAGCAGTTCTTC. Translating gives CASSLAPSGRAHEQFF.